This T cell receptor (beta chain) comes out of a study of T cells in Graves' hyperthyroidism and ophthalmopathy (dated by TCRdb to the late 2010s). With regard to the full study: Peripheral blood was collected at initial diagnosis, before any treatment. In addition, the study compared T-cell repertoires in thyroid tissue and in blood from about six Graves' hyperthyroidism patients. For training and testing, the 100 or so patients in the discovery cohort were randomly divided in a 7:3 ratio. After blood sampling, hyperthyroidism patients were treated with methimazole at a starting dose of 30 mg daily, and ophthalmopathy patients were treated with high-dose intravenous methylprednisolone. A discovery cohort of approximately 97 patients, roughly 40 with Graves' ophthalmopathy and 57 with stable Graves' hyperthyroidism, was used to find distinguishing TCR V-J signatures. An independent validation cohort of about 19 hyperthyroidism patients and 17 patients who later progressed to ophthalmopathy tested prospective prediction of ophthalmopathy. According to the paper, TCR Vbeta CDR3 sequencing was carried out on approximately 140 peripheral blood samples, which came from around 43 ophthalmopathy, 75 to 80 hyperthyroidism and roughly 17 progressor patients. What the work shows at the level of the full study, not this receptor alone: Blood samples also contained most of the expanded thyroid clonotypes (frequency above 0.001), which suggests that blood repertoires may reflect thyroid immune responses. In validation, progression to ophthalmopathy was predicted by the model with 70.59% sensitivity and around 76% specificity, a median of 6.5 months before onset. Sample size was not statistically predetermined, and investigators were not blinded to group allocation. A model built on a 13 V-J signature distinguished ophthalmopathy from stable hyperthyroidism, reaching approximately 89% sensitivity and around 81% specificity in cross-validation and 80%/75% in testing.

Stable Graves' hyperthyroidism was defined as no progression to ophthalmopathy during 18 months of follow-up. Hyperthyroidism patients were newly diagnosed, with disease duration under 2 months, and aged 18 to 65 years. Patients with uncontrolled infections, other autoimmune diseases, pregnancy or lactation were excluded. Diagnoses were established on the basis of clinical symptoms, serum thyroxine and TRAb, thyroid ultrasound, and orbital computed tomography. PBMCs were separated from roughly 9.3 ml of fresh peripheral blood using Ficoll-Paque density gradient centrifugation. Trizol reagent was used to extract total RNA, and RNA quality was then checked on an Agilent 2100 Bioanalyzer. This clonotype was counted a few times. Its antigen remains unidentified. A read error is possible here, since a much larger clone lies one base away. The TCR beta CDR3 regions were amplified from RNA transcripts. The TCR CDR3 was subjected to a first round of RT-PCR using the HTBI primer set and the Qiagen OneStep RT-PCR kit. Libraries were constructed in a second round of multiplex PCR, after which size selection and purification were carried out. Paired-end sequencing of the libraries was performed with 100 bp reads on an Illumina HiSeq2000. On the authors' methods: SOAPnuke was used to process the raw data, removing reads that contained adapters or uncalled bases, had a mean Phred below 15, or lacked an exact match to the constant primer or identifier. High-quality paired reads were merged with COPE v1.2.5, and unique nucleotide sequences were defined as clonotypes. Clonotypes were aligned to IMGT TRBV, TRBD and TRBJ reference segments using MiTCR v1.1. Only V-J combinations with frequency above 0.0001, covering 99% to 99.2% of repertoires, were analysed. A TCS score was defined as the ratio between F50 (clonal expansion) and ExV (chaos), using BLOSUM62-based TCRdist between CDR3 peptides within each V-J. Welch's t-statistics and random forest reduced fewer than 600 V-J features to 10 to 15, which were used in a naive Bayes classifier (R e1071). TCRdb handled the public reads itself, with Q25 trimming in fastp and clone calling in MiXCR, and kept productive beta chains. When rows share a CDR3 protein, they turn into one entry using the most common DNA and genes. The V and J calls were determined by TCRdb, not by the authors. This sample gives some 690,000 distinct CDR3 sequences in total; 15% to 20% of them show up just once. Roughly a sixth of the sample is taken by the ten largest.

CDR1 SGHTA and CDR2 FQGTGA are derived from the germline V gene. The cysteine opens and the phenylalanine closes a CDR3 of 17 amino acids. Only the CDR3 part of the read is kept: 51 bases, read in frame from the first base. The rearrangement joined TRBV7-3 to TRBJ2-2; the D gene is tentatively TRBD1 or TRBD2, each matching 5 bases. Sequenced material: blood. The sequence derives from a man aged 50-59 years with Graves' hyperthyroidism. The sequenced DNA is TGTGCCAGCAGCCGATATGGTGGGGCGATGAACACCGGGAAGCTGTTTTTT. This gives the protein CASSRYGGAMNTGKLFF. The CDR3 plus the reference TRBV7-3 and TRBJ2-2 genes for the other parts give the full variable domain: GAGVSQTPSNKVTEKGKYVELRCDPISGHTALYWYRQSLGQGPEFLIYFQGTGAADDSGLPNDRFFAVRPEGSVSTLKIQRTERGDSAVYLCASSRYGGAMNTGKLFFGEGSRLTVL.